This TCR beta chain appears in the sequencing data of a study of blood T cell repertoires in COVID-19. This table comes from immunoSEQ multiplex PCR, and its TCRdb copy is limited to in-frame clones, with some not included. The top ten hold less than 5.5% of the sample, which has around 190,000 clones, about 88% seen once. The length of the CDR3 is 15 residues. Unmatched junction bases numbered 10, after V lost 5 bases and J lost 5 bases. Germline V CDR1 and CDR2: PRHDT, FYEKMQ (reference sequence). The sequence came from a woman aged 80 or older with acute or convalescent COVID-19. Sample: peripheral blood. The chain is built from TRBV13 and TRBJ2-5; 8 bases are shared with TRBD2. The CDR3 is CASSRTRGGRETQYF. In DNA form, the CDR3 reads TGTGCCAGCAGCCGTACCCGGGGGGGGCGGGAGACCCAGTACTTC.